The subject of this entry is one TCR beta chain. A second about 7 to 12 cycle PCR used barcoded and J-beta primers. Every cDNA molecule bore a tag from a template-switch adaptor containing 12 random nucleotides. TCRdb re-called the 5' RACE reads with MiXCR, one entry per CDR3 protein. The data hold 730,000 or so distinct CDR3 sequences, with around 41% observed a single time. V trimming: 2 bases; J trimming: 5 bases; junction bases outside the gene matches: 5. Germline V CDR1 and CDR2: SGHAT, FQNNGV. The CDR3 loop spans 16 amino acids. This sample was taken from a study of blood T cells in healthy people across ages.

This chain uses TRBV11-2 with TRBJ2-2, with TRBD2 matching 10 bases. This receptor was identified in a man aged 80 or over in good health. The sequenced material came from blood. This CDR3 is CASSLQSGRATGELFF. The DNA for the CDR3 is TGTGCCAGCAGCTTACAAAGCGGGAGGGCTACCGGGGAGCTGTTTTTT.